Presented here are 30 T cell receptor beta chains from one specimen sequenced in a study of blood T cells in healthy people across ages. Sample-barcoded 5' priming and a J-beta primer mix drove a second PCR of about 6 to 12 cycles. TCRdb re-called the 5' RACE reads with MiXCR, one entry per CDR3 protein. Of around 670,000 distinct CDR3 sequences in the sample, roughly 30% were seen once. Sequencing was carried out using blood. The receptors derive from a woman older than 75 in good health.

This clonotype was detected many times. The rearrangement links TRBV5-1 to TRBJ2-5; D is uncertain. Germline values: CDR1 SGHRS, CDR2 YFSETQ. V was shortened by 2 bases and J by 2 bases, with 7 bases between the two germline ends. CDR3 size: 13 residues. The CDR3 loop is CASSLITQETQYF. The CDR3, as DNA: TGCGCCAGCAGCTTAATTACTCAAGAGACCCAGTACTTC.

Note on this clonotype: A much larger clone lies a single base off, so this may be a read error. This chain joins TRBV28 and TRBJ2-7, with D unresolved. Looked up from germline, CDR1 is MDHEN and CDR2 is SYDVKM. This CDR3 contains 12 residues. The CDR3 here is CASCLYSYEQYF. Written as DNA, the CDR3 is TGTGCCAGCTGTTTATACAGCTACGAGCAGTACTTC.

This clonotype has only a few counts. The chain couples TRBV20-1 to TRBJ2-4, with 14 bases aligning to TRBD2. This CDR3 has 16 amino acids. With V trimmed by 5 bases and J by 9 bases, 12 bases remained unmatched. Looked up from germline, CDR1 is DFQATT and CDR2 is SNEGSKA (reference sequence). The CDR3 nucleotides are TGCAGTGCTGGGCCGGGACTAGCGGGGGACCAAGGCATTCAGTACTTC. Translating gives CSAGPGLAGDQGIQYF.

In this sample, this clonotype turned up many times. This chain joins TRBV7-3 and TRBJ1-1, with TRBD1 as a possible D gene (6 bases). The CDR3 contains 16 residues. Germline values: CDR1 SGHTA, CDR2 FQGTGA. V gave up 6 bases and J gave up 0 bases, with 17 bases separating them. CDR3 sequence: CASRQDGGGLNTEAFF. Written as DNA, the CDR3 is TGTGCCAGCAGACAAGACGGAGGGGGGCTGAACACTGAAGCTTTCTTT. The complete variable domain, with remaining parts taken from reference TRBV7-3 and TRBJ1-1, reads GAGVSQTPSNKVTEKGKYVELRCDPISGHTALYWYRQSLGQGPEFLIYFQGTGAADDSGLPNDRFFAVRPEGSVSTLKIQRTERGDSAVYLCASRQDGGGLNTEAFFGQGTRLTVV.

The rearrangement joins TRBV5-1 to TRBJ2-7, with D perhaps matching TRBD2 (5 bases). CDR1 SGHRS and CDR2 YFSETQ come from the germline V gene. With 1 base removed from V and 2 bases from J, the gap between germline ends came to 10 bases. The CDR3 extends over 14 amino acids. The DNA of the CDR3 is TGCGCCAGCAGCTTGACCGGGATACCCTACGAGCAGTACTTC. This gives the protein CASSLTGIPYEQYF.

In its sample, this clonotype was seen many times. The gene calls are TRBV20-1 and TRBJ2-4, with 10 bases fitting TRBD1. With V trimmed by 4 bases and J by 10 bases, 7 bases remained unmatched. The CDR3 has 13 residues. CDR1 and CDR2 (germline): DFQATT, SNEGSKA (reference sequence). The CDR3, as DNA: TGCAGTGCTAATCCGGGACAGGGGAATATTCAGTACTTC. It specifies CSANPGQGNIQYF.

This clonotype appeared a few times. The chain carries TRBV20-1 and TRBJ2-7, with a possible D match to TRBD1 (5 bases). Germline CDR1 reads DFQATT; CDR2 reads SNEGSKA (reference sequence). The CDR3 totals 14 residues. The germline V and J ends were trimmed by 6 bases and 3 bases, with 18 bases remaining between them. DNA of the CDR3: TGCAGTGCAAATCCACCGAGACAGATCTACGAGCAGTACTTC. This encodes CSANPPRQIYEQYF.

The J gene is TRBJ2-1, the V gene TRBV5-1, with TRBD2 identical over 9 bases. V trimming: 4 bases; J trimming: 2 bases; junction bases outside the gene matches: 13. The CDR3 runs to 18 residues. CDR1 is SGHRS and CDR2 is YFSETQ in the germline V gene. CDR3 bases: TGCGCCAGCAGCGCCGTTGCGAGTAGCGGGAGTCCCTACAATGAGCAGTTCTTC. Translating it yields CASSAVASSGSPYNEQFF.

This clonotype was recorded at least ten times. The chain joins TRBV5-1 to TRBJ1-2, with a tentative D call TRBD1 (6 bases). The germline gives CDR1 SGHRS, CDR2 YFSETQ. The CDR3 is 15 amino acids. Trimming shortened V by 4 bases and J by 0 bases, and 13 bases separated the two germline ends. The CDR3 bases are TGCGCCAGCAGCCCGACTCGGACAGCTAACTATGGCTACACCTTC. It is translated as CASSPTRTANYGYTF.

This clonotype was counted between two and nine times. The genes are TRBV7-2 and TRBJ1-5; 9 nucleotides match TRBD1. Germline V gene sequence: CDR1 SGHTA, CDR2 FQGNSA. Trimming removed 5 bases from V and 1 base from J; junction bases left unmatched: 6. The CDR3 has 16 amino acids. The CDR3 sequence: CASSPRTGESNQPQHF. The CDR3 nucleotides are TGTGCCAGCAGCCCACGGACAGGGGAAAGCAATCAGCCCCAGCATTTT.

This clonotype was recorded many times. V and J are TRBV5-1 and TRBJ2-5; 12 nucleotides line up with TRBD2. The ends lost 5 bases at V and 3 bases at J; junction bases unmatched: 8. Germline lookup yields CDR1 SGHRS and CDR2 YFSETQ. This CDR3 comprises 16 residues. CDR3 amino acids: CASSFGLAGREETQYF. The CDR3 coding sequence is TGCGCCAGCAGTTTCGGACTAGCGGGGAGGGAAGAGACCCAGTACTTC.

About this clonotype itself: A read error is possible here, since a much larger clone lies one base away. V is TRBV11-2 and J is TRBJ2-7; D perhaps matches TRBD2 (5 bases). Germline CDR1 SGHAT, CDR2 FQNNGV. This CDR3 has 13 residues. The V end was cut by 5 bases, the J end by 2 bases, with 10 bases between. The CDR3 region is CASSGEPAYEQYF. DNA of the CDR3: TGTGCCAGCAGCGGGGAGCCTGCCTACGAGCAGTACTTC.

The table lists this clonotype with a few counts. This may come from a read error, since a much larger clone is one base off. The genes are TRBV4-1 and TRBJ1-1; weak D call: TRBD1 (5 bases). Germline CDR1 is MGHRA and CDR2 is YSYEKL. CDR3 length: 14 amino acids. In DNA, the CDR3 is TGCGCCAGCAACCAAATTACAGGGAACACTGAAGCTTTCTTT. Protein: CASNQITGNTEAFF.

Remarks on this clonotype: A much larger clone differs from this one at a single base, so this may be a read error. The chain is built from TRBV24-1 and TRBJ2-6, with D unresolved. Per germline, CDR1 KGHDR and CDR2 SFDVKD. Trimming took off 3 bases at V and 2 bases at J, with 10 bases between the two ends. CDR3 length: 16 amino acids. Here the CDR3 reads CATSDPHAPGANVLTF. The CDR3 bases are TGTGCCACCAGTGATCCTCATGCCCCTGGGGCCAACGTCCTGACTTTC.

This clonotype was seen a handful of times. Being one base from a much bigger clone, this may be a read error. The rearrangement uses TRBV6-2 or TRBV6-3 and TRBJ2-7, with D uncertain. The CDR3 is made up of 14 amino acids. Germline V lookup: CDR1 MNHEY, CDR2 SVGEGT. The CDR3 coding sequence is TGTGCCAGCAGGTACTGGGCGGATACCTACGAGCAGTACTTC. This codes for CASRYWADTYEQYF.

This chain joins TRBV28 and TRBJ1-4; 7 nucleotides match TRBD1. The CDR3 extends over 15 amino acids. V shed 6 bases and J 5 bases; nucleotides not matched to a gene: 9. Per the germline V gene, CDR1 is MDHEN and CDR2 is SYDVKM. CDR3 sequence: CASRSTGFSNEKLFF. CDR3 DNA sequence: TGTGCCAGCAGATCGACAGGGTTTTCCAATGAAAAACTGTTTTTT. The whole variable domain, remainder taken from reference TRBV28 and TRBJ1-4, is DVKVTQSSRYLVKRTGEKVFLECVQDMDHENMFWYRQDPGLGLRLIYFSYDVKMKEKGDIPEGYSVSREKKERFSLILESASTNQTSMYLCASRSTGFSNEKLFFGSGTQLSVL.

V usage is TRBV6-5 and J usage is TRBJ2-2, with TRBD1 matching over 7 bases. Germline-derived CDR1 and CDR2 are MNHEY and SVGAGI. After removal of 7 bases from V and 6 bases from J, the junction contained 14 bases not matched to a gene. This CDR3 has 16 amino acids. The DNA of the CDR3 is TGTGCCAGCACCGCGACAGGGTTGGGCTACTCCGGGGAGCTGTTTTTT. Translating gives CASTATGLGYSGELFF.

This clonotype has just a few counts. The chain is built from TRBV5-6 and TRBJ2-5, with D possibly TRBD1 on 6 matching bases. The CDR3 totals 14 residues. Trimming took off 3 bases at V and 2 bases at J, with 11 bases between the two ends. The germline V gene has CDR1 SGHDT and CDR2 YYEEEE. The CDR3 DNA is TGTGCCAGCAGCTCCCCGACAGGACAAGAGACCCAGTACTTC. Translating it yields CASSSPTGQETQYF.

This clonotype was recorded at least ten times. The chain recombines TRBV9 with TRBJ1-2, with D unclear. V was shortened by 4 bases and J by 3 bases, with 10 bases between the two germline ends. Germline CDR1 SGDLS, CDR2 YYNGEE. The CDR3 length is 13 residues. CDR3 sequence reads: CASSNRVDYGYTF. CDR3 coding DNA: TGTGCCAGCAGCAATCGGGTCGACTATGGCTACACCTTC. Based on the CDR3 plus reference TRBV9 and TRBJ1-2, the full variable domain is DSGVTQTPKHLITATGQRVTLRCSPRSGDLSVYWYQQSLDQGLQFLIQYYNGEERAKGNILERFSAQQFPDLHSELNLSSLELGDSALYFCASSNRVDYGYTFGSGTRLTVV.

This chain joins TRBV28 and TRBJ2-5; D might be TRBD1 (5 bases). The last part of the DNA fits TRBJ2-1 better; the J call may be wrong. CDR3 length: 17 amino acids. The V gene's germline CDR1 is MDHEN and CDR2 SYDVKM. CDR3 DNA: TGTGCCAGCAGACCCATCGACAGCCTCTCCTTCCAAGAGACCCAGTTCTTC. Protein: CASRPIDSLSFQETQFF.

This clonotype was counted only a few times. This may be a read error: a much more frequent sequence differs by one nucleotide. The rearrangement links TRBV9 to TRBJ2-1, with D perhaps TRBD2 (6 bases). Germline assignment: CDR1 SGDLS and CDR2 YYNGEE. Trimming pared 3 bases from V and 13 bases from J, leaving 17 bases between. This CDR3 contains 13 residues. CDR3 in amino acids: CASSATARETQFF. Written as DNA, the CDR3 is TGTGCCAGCAGCGCGACAGCACGGGAGACCCAGTTCTTC.

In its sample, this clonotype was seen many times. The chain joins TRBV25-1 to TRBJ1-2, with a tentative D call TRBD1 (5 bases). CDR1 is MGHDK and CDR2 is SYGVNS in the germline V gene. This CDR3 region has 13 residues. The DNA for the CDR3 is TGTGCTACCCAGCGGGGGACTAACTATGGCTACACCTTC. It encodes CATQRGTNYGYTF.

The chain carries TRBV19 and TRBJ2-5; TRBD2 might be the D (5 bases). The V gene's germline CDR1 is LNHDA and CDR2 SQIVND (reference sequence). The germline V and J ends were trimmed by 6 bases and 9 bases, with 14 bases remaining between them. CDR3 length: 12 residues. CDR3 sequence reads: CASRDWGGSQYF. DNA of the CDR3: TGTGCCAGTAGGGACTGGGGTGGGTCCCAGTACTTC.

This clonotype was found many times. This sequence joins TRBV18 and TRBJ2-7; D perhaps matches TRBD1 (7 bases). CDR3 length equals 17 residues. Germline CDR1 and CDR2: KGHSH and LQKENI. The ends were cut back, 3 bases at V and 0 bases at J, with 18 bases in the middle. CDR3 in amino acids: CASSPSGGRSSSYEQYF. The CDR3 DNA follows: TGTGCCAGCTCACCGTCAGGGGGGAGATCAAGCTCCTACGAGCAGTACTTC.

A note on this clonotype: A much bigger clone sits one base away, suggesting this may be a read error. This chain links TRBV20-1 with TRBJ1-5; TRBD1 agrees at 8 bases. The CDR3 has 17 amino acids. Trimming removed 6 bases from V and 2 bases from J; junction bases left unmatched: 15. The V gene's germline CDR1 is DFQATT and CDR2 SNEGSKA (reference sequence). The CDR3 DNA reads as TGCAGTGCGGCTCCCGGGATAGGACAGGGCGGCAATCAGCCCCAGCATTTT. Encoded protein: CSAAPGIGQGGNQPQHF.

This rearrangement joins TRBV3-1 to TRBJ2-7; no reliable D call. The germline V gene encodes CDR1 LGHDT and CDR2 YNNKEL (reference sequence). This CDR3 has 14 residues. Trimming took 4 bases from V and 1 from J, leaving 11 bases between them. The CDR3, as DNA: TGTGCCAGCAGCCCCCTGGCCGGATCCTACGAGCAGTACTTC. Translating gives CASSPLAGSYEQYF.

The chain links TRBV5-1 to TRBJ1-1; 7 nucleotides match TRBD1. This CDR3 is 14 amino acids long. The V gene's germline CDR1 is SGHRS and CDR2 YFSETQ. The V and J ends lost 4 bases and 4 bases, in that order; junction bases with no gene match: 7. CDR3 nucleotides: TGCGCCAGCAGCAACCGACAGGGTCCCACTGAAGCTTTCTTT. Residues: CASSNRQGPTEAFF.

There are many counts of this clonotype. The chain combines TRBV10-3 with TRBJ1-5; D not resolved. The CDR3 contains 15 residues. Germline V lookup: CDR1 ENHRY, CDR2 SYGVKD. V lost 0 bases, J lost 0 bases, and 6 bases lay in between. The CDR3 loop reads CAISESEDSNQPQHF. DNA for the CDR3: TGTGCCATCAGTGAGTCGGAAGATAGCAATCAGCCCCAGCATTTT.

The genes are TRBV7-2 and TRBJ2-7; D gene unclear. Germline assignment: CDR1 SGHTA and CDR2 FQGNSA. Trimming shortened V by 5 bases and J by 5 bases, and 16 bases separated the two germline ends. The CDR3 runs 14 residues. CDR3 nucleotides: TGTGCCAGCAGCCACCAGCATCACACGGACGAGCAGTACTTC. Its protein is CASSHQHHTDEQYF.

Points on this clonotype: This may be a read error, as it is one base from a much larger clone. The CDR3 DNA sequence: TGTGCCAGCAGCGCCGCGGGGCTTTCTTACGATGAGCAGTACTTC. It yields the protein CASSAAGLSYDEQYF. The chain combines TRBV9 with TRBJ2-5, with D tentatively TRBD2 (6 bases). This CDR3 spans 15 amino acids. From germline, CDR1 is SGDLS and CDR2 YYNGEE. The V gene lost 3 bases and the J gene lost 11 bases, with 23 bases spanning the gap.